This T cell receptor beta chain was recorded in a study of human T cells and chemical hapten exposure (dated by TCRdb to 2020 to 2023). About the study as a whole: For sensitization, 2% DPC in acetone was applied to a roughly 2 cm by roughly 2 cm area of upper inner arm skin. Weekly therapeutic DPC doses were additionally applied to the scalp of patients throughout the approximately 25-week study period. Blood was sampled from patients pre-sensitization (week 0) and at 2, 6 and about 24 weeks after DPC sensitization. Libraries were pooled for sequencing, and variation in per-sample TCR yields was attributed mainly to small differences in library volumes within the pool. The mostly female patient cohort included alopecia areata with under or over 50% scalp involvement, alopecia totalis and alopecia universalis. Patch tests used Finn chambers with 0.01% DPC on the upper back, scored after 6 days by International Contact Dermatitis Research Group standards. The study tracked peripheral blood TCR repertoire changes in vivo during primary and secondary sensitization to the hapten diphenylcyclopropenone (DPC) in alopecia patients. Approximately 30 alopecia patients provided blood for TCR sequencing at one to four time points (pre-sensitization, 2, 6 and 24 weeks). The research as a whole found: Because every patient had alopecia, a presumed autoimmune disease, the patients' immune response might differ from that of healthy individuals. No change with DPC sensitization was found in the number of TCRs above 1 in 1000 frequency, and no evidence of global repertoire structure alterations was found. Patch test score correlated positively with the number of PT1 expanded TCRs, reaching significance at thresholds 8, 16 and 32 but not at 4. After repeated subsampling, changes were observed in the strength of the expansion versus patch-test correlation and in the threshold at which the correlation became significant. Significantly more large CDR3 similarity clusters were formed by expanded TCRs than by pre-sensitization or healthy control sets, consistent with antigen-driven responses.

This clonotype was seen more than once but under ten times. No antigen is known for it. Qualities for individual bases were not recorded, and no much larger clone is one base off. Libraries were prepared through RACE. Sequenced on a NextSeq 500. Library preparation attached unique molecular identifiers to individual cDNA molecules for quantitative, reproducible TCR counting. Each blood RNA sample was used to sequence both TCR alpha and TCR beta chains. The study's own analysis went as follows. Samples had a median of about 90,000 TCRs, with a range from about 23,224 to 690,600. The Decombinator software suite was used to annotate V, J and CDR3 in the TCR reads. For PS versus PT1 abundance plots, all samples were subsampled to the same number of TCRs (28,000). TCRs were defined as expanded if absent before sensitization and observed at least eight times at the 2-week time point. TCRdb ran its own pipeline on the public reads, namely fastp trimming at Q25 and MiXCR clone calling, and kept in-frame beta chains. All rows with the same CDR3 protein become a single entry with the most common DNA and genes. In this record, the V and J calls reflect TCRdb's handling and not the investigators' own analysis. In all, the sample holds approximately 90,000 distinct CDR3 sequences, and 8.5% to 9% of those were seen once. The top ten hold 2.5% to 3% of the sample.

Via the germline V gene, CDR1 is SGHTA and CDR2 FQGNSA. V is reduced by 1 base and J by 3 bases, leaving a spacing of 3 bases between them. The CDR3 runs 12 residues from the cysteine to the phenylalanine. CDR3 DNA is the only sequence kept; it has 36 bases, read in frame from the first base. This specimen's time point label, interpreted: pre-sensitization, week 0. The treatment or condition label on this specimen signifies: therapeutic diphenylcyclopropenone sensitization with weekly scalp DPC. At each patch-test visit, blood was drawn before the patch test was applied. Patients were eligible if aged 18 to 70, diagnosed with alopecia and judged suitable for DPC therapy, and pregnant patients were excluded. Total RNA was isolated from unfractionated whole blood collected in Tempus Blood RNA tubes.

The chain couples TRBV7-2 to TRBJ1-2; no D segment can be confidently identified. This clonotype originated in a man between 35 and 55 years old with alopecia areata. Some clones in this sample may be carry-over from other donors' samples. The sequences come from whole blood, collected in connection with sensitization to the hapten diphenylcyclopropenone (DPC). The nucleotides read TGTGCCAGCAGCTTAGTCGACTATGGCTACACCTTC. Its translation is CASSLVDYGYTF. Reference TRBV7-2 and TRBJ1-2 genes cover what lies past the CDR3, so the full variable domain is GAGVSQSPSNKVTEKGKDVELRCDPISGHTALYWYRQSLGQGLEFLIYFQGNSAPDKSGLPSDRFSAERTGGSVSTLTIQRTQQEDSAVYLCASSLVDYGYTFGSGTRLTVV.